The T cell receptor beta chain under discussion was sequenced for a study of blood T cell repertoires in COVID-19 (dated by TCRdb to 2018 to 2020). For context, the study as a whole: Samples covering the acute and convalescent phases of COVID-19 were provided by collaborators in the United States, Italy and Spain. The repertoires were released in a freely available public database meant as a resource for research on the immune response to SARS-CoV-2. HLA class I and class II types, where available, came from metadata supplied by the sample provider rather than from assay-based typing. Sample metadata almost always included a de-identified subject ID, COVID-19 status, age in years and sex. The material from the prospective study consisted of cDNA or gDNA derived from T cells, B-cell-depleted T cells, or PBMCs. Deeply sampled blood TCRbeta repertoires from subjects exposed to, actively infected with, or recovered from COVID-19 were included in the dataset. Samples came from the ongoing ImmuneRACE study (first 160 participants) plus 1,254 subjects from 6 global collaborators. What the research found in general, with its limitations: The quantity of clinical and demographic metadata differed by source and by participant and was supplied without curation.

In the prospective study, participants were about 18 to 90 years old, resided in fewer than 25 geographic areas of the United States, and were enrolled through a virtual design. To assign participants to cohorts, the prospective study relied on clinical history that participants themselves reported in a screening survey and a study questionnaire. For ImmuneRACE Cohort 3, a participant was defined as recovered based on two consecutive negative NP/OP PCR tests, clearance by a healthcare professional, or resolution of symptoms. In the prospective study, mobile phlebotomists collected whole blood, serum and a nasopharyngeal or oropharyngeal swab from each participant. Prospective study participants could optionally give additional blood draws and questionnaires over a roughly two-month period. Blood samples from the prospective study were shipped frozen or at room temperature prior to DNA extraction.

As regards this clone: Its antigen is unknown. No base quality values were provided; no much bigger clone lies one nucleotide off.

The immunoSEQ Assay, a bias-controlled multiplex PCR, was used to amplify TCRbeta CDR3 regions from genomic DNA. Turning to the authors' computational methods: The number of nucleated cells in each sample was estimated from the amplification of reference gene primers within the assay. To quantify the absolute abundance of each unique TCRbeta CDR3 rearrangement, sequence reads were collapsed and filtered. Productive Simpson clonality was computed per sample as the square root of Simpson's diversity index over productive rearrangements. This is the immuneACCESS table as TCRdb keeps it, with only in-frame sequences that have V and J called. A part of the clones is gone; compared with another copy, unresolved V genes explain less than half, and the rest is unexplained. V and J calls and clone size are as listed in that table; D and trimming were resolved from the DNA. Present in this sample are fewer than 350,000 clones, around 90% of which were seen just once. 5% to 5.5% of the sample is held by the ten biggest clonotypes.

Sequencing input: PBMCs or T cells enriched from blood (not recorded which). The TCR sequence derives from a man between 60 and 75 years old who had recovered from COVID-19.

The bases are TGTGCCAGCAGGATGGACAGGGTGTGGGGAAACACCATATATTTT. It specifies CASRMDRVWGNTIYF. The chain uses TRBV28 and TRBJ1-3; the central 8 bases match TRBD1. The germline V gene sets CDR1 to MDHEN and CDR2 to SYDVKM. V is cut back by 6 bases and J by 4 bases, with 8 bases in the junction unmatched. From the cysteine up to the phenylalanine, the CDR3 has a length of 15 residues. Of the read, only the CDR3 DNA is kept; its 45 bases are in frame from base 1.